The source of this TCR beta chain is a study of blood T cell repertoires in COVID-19. Study-level information: Samples came from the United States, Italy and Spain, spanning acute and convalescent COVID-19. Nucleic acid was either cDNA or gDNA, and it came from T cells, B-cell-depleted T cells, or PBMCs.

With 0 bases removed from V and 3 bases from J, the gap between germline ends came to 8 bases. The CDR3 runs 15 residues. CDR1 MNHEY and CDR2 SVGAGI come from the germline V gene. In the original workflow: Reference gene primer amplification gave estimated nucleated cell counts. Clones were sequenced by immunoSEQ multiplex PCR, and TCRdb holds only the in-frame ones, with some missing. D and trimming come from the DNA, and the V and J calls and clone size come from that table. The table records 200,000 to 300,000 clones, approximately 90% of them present only once. The sequence derives from a man aged 18 to 29 with active or convalescent COVID-19. The sequenced sample was peripheral blood. J is TRBJ1-4 and V is TRBV6-5; D ambiguous. DNA of the CDR3: TGTGCCAGCAGTTACTCGAGGGTTCCTAATGAAAAACTGTTTTTT. Its protein product is CASSYSRVPNEKLFF.